Listed below are T cell receptor beta chains from one sample, sequenced in a study of identical twins. TCRdb processed the 5' RACE reads anew with MiXCR; each CDR3 protein has one entry. The repertoire has hundreds of thousands of distinct CDR3 sequences, 20% to 30% of them found once; the top ten carry around 3%. The data also belong to a second study, concerning T cells expressing NK-cell markers.

Material: CD4+ T cells sorted from blood. All receptors come from a woman aged 18-30 years in good health. Each CDR3 is given with its conserved first and last residue. The D gene is left open where the match is weak. A clone size is listed for some rows: how often the clone was seen (once, few, many), or a class if it is expanded.

D gene: .
J gene: TRBJ1-5
clone size: few
V gene: TRBV7-2
CDR3 DNA: TGTGCCAGCAGCCAATTCAATCAGCCCCAGCATTTT
CDR3 protein: CASSQFNQPQHF

D gene: .
J gene: TRBJ1-2
clone size: .
V gene: TRBV25-1
CDR3 DNA: TGTGCCAGCAGTAAATTCGGAAACTATGGCTACACCTTC
CDR3 protein: CASSKFGNYGYTF

D gene: TRBD2
J gene: TRBJ2-2
clone size: .
V gene: TRBV7-7
CDR3 DNA: TGTGCTAGCAGCCAGGTCGCGGGGGGCCCCGGGGAGCTGTTTTTT
CDR3 protein: CASSQVAGGPGELFF

D gene: .
J gene: TRBJ2-1
clone size: few
V gene: TRBV20-1
CDR3 DNA: TGCAGTGCTAGGAGTAGCGCCTACAATGAGCAGTTCTTC
CDR3 protein: CSARSSAYNEQFF

D gene: .
J gene: TRBJ2-3
clone size: .
V gene: TRBV6-1
CDR3 DNA: TGTGCCAGCAAGAAGGACCGGGTCACAGATACGCAGTATTTT
CDR3 protein: CASKKDRVTDTQYF

D gene: .
J gene: TRBJ2-5
clone size: few
V gene: TRBV5-1
CDR3 DNA: TGCGCCAGCAGCCCAAGTCGGGGGGCGAGAGAGACCCAGTACTTC
CDR3 protein: CASSPSRGARETQYF

D gene: TRBD1
J gene: TRBJ2-1
clone size: few
V gene: TRBV4-3
CDR3 DNA: TGCGCCAGCAGCCACCAACAGGGGGATGAGCAGTTCTTC
CDR3 protein: CASSHQQGDEQFF

D gene: .
J gene: TRBJ2-7
clone size: .
V gene: TRBV20-1
CDR3 DNA: TGCAGTGCTAGACTCTCACGAGGAGCGGATAATCAGCAGTACTTC
CDR3 protein: CSARLSRGADNQQYF

D gene: TRBD2
J gene: TRBJ2-3
clone size: .
V gene: TRBV20-1
CDR3 DNA: TGCAGTGCCAACGGTCCCCCGCAGACAGGCCTAGCGGGGACAGATACGCAGTATTTT
CDR3 protein: CSANGPPQTGLAGTDTQYF

D gene: .
J gene: TRBJ1-2
clone size: .
V gene: TRBV30
CDR3 DNA: TGTGCCTGGACGCCGCGGTTCTATGGCTACACCTTC
CDR3 protein: CAWTPRFYGYTF

D gene: .
J gene: TRBJ2-7
clone size: .
V gene: TRBV6-6
CDR3 DNA: TGTGCCAGCAGTACGAACGGGCCGGAGCAGTACTTC
CDR3 protein: CASSTNGPEQYF

D gene: TRBD2
J gene: TRBJ2-1
clone size: few
V gene: TRBV3-1
CDR3 DNA: TGTGCCAGCAGCCAAGACTTGCGACTAGCGGGAGTAAGAGATGAGCAGTTCTTC
CDR3 protein: CASSQDLRLAGVRDEQFF

D gene: TRBD2
J gene: TRBJ2-1
clone size: few
V gene: TRBV10-3
CDR3 DNA: TGTGCCATCAGGACTAGCGTTGAGCAGTTCTTC
CDR3 protein: CAIRTSVEQFF

D gene: .
J gene: TRBJ1-1
clone size: .
V gene: TRBV5-1
CDR3 DNA: TGCGCCAGCAGTTCAGGGGTTATGAACACTGAAGCTTTCTTT
CDR3 protein: CASSSGVMNTEAFF

D gene: .
J gene: TRBJ2-3
clone size: .
V gene: TRBV5-1
CDR3 DNA: TGCGCCAGCGAGGAACCGCAACCCACAGATACGCAGTATTTT
CDR3 protein: CASEEPQPTDTQYF

D gene: TRBD2
J gene: TRBJ2-3
clone size: few
V gene: TRBV9
CDR3 DNA: TGTGCCAGCAGCGTAGGCGGGGGGGACACGCAGTATTTT
CDR3 protein: CASSVGGGDTQYF